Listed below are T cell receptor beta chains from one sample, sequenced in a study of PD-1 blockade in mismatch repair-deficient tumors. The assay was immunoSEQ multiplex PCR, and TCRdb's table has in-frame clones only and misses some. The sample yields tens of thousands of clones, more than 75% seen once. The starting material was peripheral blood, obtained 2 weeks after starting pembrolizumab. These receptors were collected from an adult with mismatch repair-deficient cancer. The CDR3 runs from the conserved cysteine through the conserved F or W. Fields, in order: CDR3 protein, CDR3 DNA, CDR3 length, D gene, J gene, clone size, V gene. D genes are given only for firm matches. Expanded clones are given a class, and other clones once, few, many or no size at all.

cdr3_aa: CASSLVSGSTDTQYF; cdr3_nt: TGTGCCAGCAGCTTAGTTAGCGGGAGCACCGATACGCAGTATTTT; cdr3_length: 15; d_call: TRBD2; j_call: TRBJ2-3; clone_size: .; v_call: TRBV7-9
cdr3_aa: CASSPSGSSYEQYF; cdr3_nt: TGTGCCAGCTCACCTAGCGGGAGCTCCTACGAGCAGTACTTC; cdr3_length: 14; d_call: TRBD2; j_call: TRBJ2-7; clone_size: once; v_call: TRBV18
cdr3_aa: CASSLVAGARSSYEQYF; cdr3_nt: TGTGCCAGCAGCTTAGTAGCGGGCGCGAGGAGCTCCTACGAGCAGTACTTC; cdr3_length: 17; d_call: TRBD2; j_call: TRBJ2-7; clone_size: .; v_call: TRBV11-2
cdr3_aa: CASSLAGGWQGPYEQYF; cdr3_nt: TGTGCCAGCAGCTTGGCTGGGGGGTGGCAGGGACCTTACGAGCAGTACTTC; cdr3_length: 17; d_call: .; j_call: TRBJ2-7; clone_size: once; v_call: TRBV5-6
cdr3_aa: CASSKTGMETQYF; cdr3_nt: TGTGCCAGCAGCAAGACAGGGATGGAGACCCAGTACTTC; cdr3_length: 13; d_call: TRBD1; j_call: TRBJ2-5; clone_size: .; v_call: TRBV7-9
cdr3_aa: CASSLGLGGRNYNEQFF; cdr3_nt: TGCGCCAGCAGCTTGGGTCTCGGCGGGAGAAACTACAATGAGCAGTTCTTC; cdr3_length: 17; d_call: TRBD2; j_call: TRBJ2-1; clone_size: .; v_call: TRBV5-1
cdr3_aa: CASSQDPTGAGGYTF; cdr3_nt: TGTGCCAGCAGCCAAGATCCGACAGGGGCGGGTGGCTACACCTTC; cdr3_length: 15; d_call: TRBD1; j_call: TRBJ1-2; clone_size: few; v_call: TRBV4-2
cdr3_aa: CASSGLAGPLSYEQYF; cdr3_nt: TGTGCCAGCAGTGGTCTAGCGGGGCCCCTCTCCTACGAGCAGTACTTC; cdr3_length: 16; d_call: TRBD2; j_call: TRBJ2-7; clone_size: .; v_call: TRBV27
cdr3_aa: CASSLRQGRGKTVF; cdr3_nt: TGTGCCAGCAGTTTGAGACAGGGGAGGGGAAAAACTGTTTTT; cdr3_length: 14; d_call: TRBD1; j_call: TRBJ1-4; clone_size: .; v_call: TRBV27
cdr3_aa: CSVDRGAEAFF; cdr3_nt: TGCAGCGTCGACAGGGGCGCTGAAGCTTTCTTT; cdr3_length: 11; d_call: TRBD1; j_call: TRBJ1-1; clone_size: once; v_call: TRBV29-1
cdr3_aa: CASSASTHLTDTQYF; cdr3_nt: TGTGCCAGCAGTGCCTCCACGCACCTAACAGATACGCAGTATTTT; cdr3_length: 15; d_call: .; j_call: TRBJ2-3; clone_size: .; v_call: TRBV25-1
cdr3_aa: CAWSKGLTGYTGELFF; cdr3_nt: TGTGCCTGGAGTAAAGGGCTAACGGGATACACCGGGGAGCTGTTTTTT; cdr3_length: 16; d_call: .; j_call: TRBJ2-2; clone_size: .; v_call: TRBV30
cdr3_aa: CASSLQLETGELFF; cdr3_nt: TGTGCCAGCAGCCTACAACTAGAGACCGGGGAGCTGTTTTTT; cdr3_length: 14; d_call: .; j_call: TRBJ2-2; clone_size: .; v_call: TRBV14
cdr3_aa: CASSLGAGLAGVRDYEQYF; cdr3_nt: TGTGCCAGCAGCTTGGGGGCGGGACTAGCGGGAGTGAGGGACTACGAGCAGTACTTC; cdr3_length: 19; d_call: TRBD2; j_call: TRBJ2-7; clone_size: .; v_call: TRBV5-4
cdr3_aa: CAWSAVGQNQPQHF; cdr3_nt: TGTGCCTGGAGTGCGGTGGGACAAAATCAGCCCCAGCATTTT; cdr3_length: 14; d_call: .; j_call: TRBJ1-5; clone_size: .; v_call: TRBV30
cdr3_aa: CSVEGHKNTEAFF; cdr3_nt: TGCAGCGTGGAGGGACACAAGAACACTGAAGCTTTCTTT; cdr3_length: 13; d_call: .; j_call: TRBJ1-1; clone_size: .; v_call: TRBV29-1
cdr3_aa: CASSPQRLSTGELFF; cdr3_nt: TGCGCCAGCAGCCCCCAAAGATTAAGCACCGGGGAGCTGTTTTTT; cdr3_length: 15; d_call: .; j_call: TRBJ2-2; clone_size: .; v_call: TRBV4-3
cdr3_aa: CASSQGQPRAQYF; cdr3_nt: TGTGCCAGCAGCCAGGGACAACCCCGAGCCCAGTACTTC; cdr3_length: 13; d_call: .; j_call: TRBJ2-5; clone_size: .; v_call: TRBV28
cdr3_aa: CASSLVGQSNEKLFF; cdr3_nt: TGTGCCAGCAGCTTAGTGGGACAGAGTAATGAAAAACTGTTTTTT; cdr3_length: 15; d_call: TRBD1; j_call: TRBJ1-4; clone_size: .; v_call: TRBV7-9
cdr3_aa: CASSDGQAEIYEQYF; cdr3_nt: TGCGCCAGCAGTGACGGCCAGGCCGAGATTTACGAGCAGTACTTC; cdr3_length: 15; d_call: .; j_call: TRBJ2-7; clone_size: .; v_call: TRBV10-1
cdr3_aa: CASRDATETYEQYF; cdr3_nt: TGTGCCAGCAGAGACGCGACGGAGACCTACGAGCAGTACTTC; cdr3_length: 14; d_call: .; j_call: TRBJ2-7; clone_size: few; v_call: TRBV27
cdr3_aa: CAWSGGISSDTQYF; cdr3_nt: TGTGCCTGGTCGGGGGGTATATCATCAGATACGCAGTATTTT; cdr3_length: 14; d_call: TRBD2; j_call: TRBJ2-3; clone_size: .; v_call: TRBV30
cdr3_aa: CASSLQDPSTDTQYF; cdr3_nt: TGTGCCAGCAGTTTACAAGACCCAAGCACAGATACGCAGTATTTT; cdr3_length: 15; d_call: .; j_call: TRBJ2-3; clone_size: .; v_call: TRBV27
cdr3_aa: CASSPVGHQETQYF; cdr3_nt: TGTGCCAGCTCACCAGTAGGACATCAAGAGACCCAGTACTTC; cdr3_length: 14; d_call: .; j_call: TRBJ2-5; clone_size: .; v_call: TRBV18
cdr3_aa: CASSGGALGLGYGYTF; cdr3_nt: TGTGCCAGCAGTGGCGGGGCATTGGGGCTTGGCTATGGCTACACCTTC; cdr3_length: 16; d_call: .; j_call: TRBJ1-2; clone_size: few; v_call: TRBV6-1
cdr3_aa: CASSPRSVSGNTIYF; cdr3_nt: TGTGCCAGCAGCCCCCGGAGCGTCTCTGGAAACACCATATATTTT; cdr3_length: 15; d_call: .; j_call: TRBJ1-3; clone_size: .; v_call: TRBV7-8
cdr3_aa: CASSRSPDRATEAFF; cdr3_nt: TGTGCCAGCAGTCGCTCCCCGGACAGGGCCACTGAAGCTTTCTTT; cdr3_length: 15; d_call: TRBD1; j_call: TRBJ1-1; clone_size: once; v_call: TRBV6-5
cdr3_aa: CASSSIGGSRSYLGEQYF; cdr3_nt: TGTGCCAGCAGTTCCATTGGGGGGTCCAGGTCTTATTTAGGGGAGCAGTACTTC; cdr3_length: 18; d_call: .; j_call: TRBJ2-7; clone_size: .; v_call: TRBV27
cdr3_aa: CASSKRSRDTDHEQFF; cdr3_nt: TGTGCCAGCAGCAAGAGGTCCCGGGACACGGACCATGAGCAGTTCTTC; cdr3_length: 16; d_call: .; j_call: TRBJ2-1; clone_size: .; v_call: TRBV5-4
cdr3_aa: CASSLVSGNTEAFF; cdr3_nt: TGTGCCAGCAGCTTAGTATCGGGGAACACTGAAGCTTTCTTT; cdr3_length: 14; d_call: .; j_call: TRBJ1-1; clone_size: .; v_call: TRBV7-2
cdr3_aa: CASSLDVSSSYEQYF; cdr3_nt: TGTGCCAGCAGCTTAGACGTCAGCAGCTCCTACGAGCAGTACTTC; cdr3_length: 15; d_call: .; j_call: TRBJ2-7; clone_size: once; v_call: TRBV11-2
cdr3_aa: CASSYSGYEKLFF; cdr3_nt: TGTGCCAGCAGTTACTCGGGGTATGAAAAACTGTTTTTT; cdr3_length: 13; d_call: .; j_call: TRBJ1-4; clone_size: .; v_call: TRBV6-5
cdr3_aa: CASSVNRGTEAFF; cdr3_nt: TGTGCCAGTAGTGTCAACAGGGGCACTGAAGCTTTCTTT; cdr3_length: 13; d_call: TRBD1; j_call: TRBJ1-1; clone_size: once; v_call: TRBV19
cdr3_aa: CASSLDSGANVLTF; cdr3_nt: TGTGCCAGCAGCTTAGACTCTGGGGCCAACGTCCTGACTTTC; cdr3_length: 14; d_call: .; j_call: TRBJ2-6; clone_size: .; v_call: TRBV7-3
cdr3_aa: CASSPGDRGFYGYTF; cdr3_nt: TGCGCCAGCAGCCCTGGGGACAGGGGGTTCTATGGCTACACCTTC; cdr3_length: 15; d_call: TRBD1; j_call: TRBJ1-2; clone_size: .; v_call: TRBV5-1
cdr3_aa: CASSQEPGTRPTDTQYF; cdr3_nt: TGCGCCAGCAGCCAAGAACCCGGGACGCGCCCAACAGATACGCAGTATTTT; cdr3_length: 17; d_call: .; j_call: TRBJ2-3; clone_size: .; v_call: TRBV4-1
cdr3_aa: CASSRTSGRGNEQFF; cdr3_nt: TGTGCCAGCAGTCGGACTAGCGGGAGGGGGAATGAGCAGTTCTTC; cdr3_length: 15; d_call: TRBD2; j_call: TRBJ2-1; clone_size: .; v_call: TRBV6-4
cdr3_aa: CASSPGGANYGYTF; cdr3_nt: TGTGCCAGCAGCCCAGGGGGAGCTAACTATGGCTACACCTTC; cdr3_length: 14; d_call: TRBD1; j_call: TRBJ1-2; clone_size: .; v_call: TRBV7-3
cdr3_aa: CAISGTGSGEKLFF; cdr3_nt: TGTGCCATCAGTGGGACAGGGTCGGGTGAAAAACTGTTTTTT; cdr3_length: 14; d_call: TRBD1; j_call: TRBJ1-4; clone_size: .; v_call: TRBV10-3
cdr3_aa: CASSIALKREKVETQYF; cdr3_nt: TGTGCCAGTAGTATAGCTCTAAAGAGGGAGAAGGTGGAGACCCAGTACTTC; cdr3_length: 17; d_call: .; j_call: TRBJ2-5; clone_size: .; v_call: TRBV19
cdr3_aa: CASSIWGGNQPQHF; cdr3_nt: TGTGCCAGTAGTATTTGGGGTGGCAATCAGCCCCAGCATTTT; cdr3_length: 14; d_call: .; j_call: TRBJ1-5; clone_size: .; v_call: TRBV19
cdr3_aa: CASSSRDNQPQHF; cdr3_nt: TGTGCCAGCAGTTCCAGGGACAATCAGCCCCAGCATTTT; cdr3_length: 13; d_call: .; j_call: TRBJ1-5; clone_size: .; v_call: TRBV27
cdr3_aa: CASSLGGLGTYKYQETQYF; cdr3_nt: TGTGCCAGCAGCTTAGGGGGACTGGGGACTTACAAGTACCAAGAGACCCAGTACTTC; cdr3_length: 19; d_call: .; j_call: TRBJ2-5; clone_size: .; v_call: TRBV7-9
cdr3_aa: CASSQGLAGFGEQYF; cdr3_nt: TGTGCCAGCAGCCAAGGTCTAGCGGGGTTCGGGGAGCAGTACTTC; cdr3_length: 15; d_call: TRBD2; j_call: TRBJ2-7; clone_size: .; v_call: TRBV14
cdr3_aa: CASSLAWGANEKLFF; cdr3_nt: TGTGCCAGCAGCTTGGCCTGGGGAGCTAATGAAAAACTGTTTTTT; cdr3_length: 15; d_call: .; j_call: TRBJ1-4; clone_size: once; v_call: TRBV5-6
cdr3_aa: CASSVGTAPGGRETQYF; cdr3_nt: TGTGCCAGCAGCGTCGGGACTGCCCCAGGGGGCCGAGAGACCCAGTACTTC; cdr3_length: 17; d_call: TRBD1; j_call: TRBJ2-5; clone_size: .; v_call: TRBV9
cdr3_aa: CASSQDTENEQFF; cdr3_nt: TGTGCCAGCAGCCAAGATACCGAGAATGAGCAGTTCTTC; cdr3_length: 13; d_call: .; j_call: TRBJ2-1; clone_size: .; v_call: TRBV5-4
cdr3_aa: CASSGTGYNEQFF; cdr3_nt: TGTGCCAGCAGCGGAACCGGATACAATGAGCAGTTCTTC; cdr3_length: 13; d_call: .; j_call: TRBJ2-1; clone_size: .; v_call: TRBV5-8
cdr3_aa: CASSLRQDRQTQFF; cdr3_nt: TGTGCCAGCAGCTTAAGACAGGATAGGCAAACGCAGTTCTTC; cdr3_length: 14; d_call: .; j_call: TRBJ2-1; clone_size: .; v_call: TRBV7-2